This TCR beta chain was recovered during a study of T cell responses to AZD1222 COVID-19 vaccine. About the study: Second-dose intervals near 4 or 12 weeks were combined.

Study observations and caveats: Distributed over spike, vaccine-associated CD4 TCRs predominated at 160-218 and 743-854.

With regard to this clone: Its antigen remains unidentified.

Germline assignment: CDR1 LNHDA and CDR2 SQIVND (reference sequence). The CDR3 runs to 13 residues. After removal of 8 bases from V and 11 bases from J, the junction contained 13 bases not matched to a gene. TCRdb's copy holds only in-frame clones and misses some; the assay was immunoSEQ multiplex PCR. The sample yields about 120,000 clones, about 90% seen once. The source is an adult in good health. The sequencing here drew on peripheral blood, taken on day 0 of AZD1222 vaccination. The chain is built from TRBV19 and TRBJ1-1, with TRBD1 matching 8 bases. Written as DNA, the CDR3 is TGTGCCAGTGGAACCCAGGGGGCCTTATCGGCTTTCTTT. Its translation: CASGTQGALSAFF.